Reported below is one T cell receptor beta chain. This sample stems from a study of blood T cell repertoires in COVID-19. About the study: The United States, Italy and Spain provided the acute and convalescent COVID-19 samples. PBMCs, B-cell-depleted T cells, or T cells provided the cDNA or gDNA that made up the material.

The V end was cut by 4 bases, the J end by 3 bases, with 13 bases between. The germline V gene has CDR1 MGHRA and CDR2 YSYEKL. The CDR3 totals 15 residues. In the original analysis: Amplified reference gene primers provided the basis for estimating nucleated cell counts. The table came from immunoSEQ multiplex PCR; TCRdb's copy has only in-frame clones and leaves some out. For V, J and clone size, that table is used; D and trimming come from the DNA. The table lists 35,000 to 50,000 clones, more than 80% of them singletons, with approximately 9.1% in the top ten. This chain links TRBV4-1 with TRBJ1-5, with D uncertain. This TCR was recovered from a man aged 55-75 years in a cohort sampled during active COVID-19. The sample was peripheral blood. This CDR3 reads CASSPRSNLNQPQHF. Written as DNA, the CDR3 is TGCGCCAGCAGCCCGCGTAGCAACCTCAATCAGCCCCAGCATTTT.